The present entry profiles one TCR beta chain with its context. This specimen belongs to a study of T cell changes during pregnancy in multiple sclerosis. This CDR3 has 14 amino acids. V was pared by 7 bases and J by 1 base, with 7 bases of the junction left unmatched. CDR1 is SGHRS and CDR2 is YFSETQ in the germline V gene. Using immunoSEQ multiplex PCR, the repertoire was profiled, and TCRdb retains in-frame clones only, with some absent. The table lists fewer than 40,000 clones, roughly nine tenths of them singletons. The chain combines TRBV5-1 with TRBJ1-1; 7 bases match TRBD1. Sequenced material: CD8+ T cells from peripheral blood mononuclear cells, taken in the first trimester of pregnancy. The sequence was collected from a female donor with multiple sclerosis, enrolled in a pregnancy study. In nucleotides, the CDR3 is TGCGCCAGCGGATCGGGACAGCCGAACACTGAAGCTTTCTTT. Its protein is CASGSGQPNTEAFF.